Described below is a single T cell receptor beta chain sequence and its context. Its antigen is as yet unknown. The sample originates from a study of shared clonotypes between healthy human individuals. Looking at the study overall: With ages of 18 to 49, the donors were two women and a few men. Study-wide results and limits: Relative to clonotypes present in all four donors, those not shared had lower generation probabilities.

Per the study methods: Owing to the provision of junction-only sequences devoid of quality scores by immunoSEQ, filtering differed. TCRdb's table, derived via immunoSEQ multiplex PCR, lists solely in-frame clones and lacks some. V and J calls and clone size are as listed in that table; D and trimming were resolved from the DNA. There are some 1,400,000 clones in the sample; more than 95% occur only once, and over 1% lies in the top ten. Memory CD4+ cells were the fraction left after CD45RA+ naive selection. What was sequenced was naive CD4+ T cells sorted from blood. Subset here: CD45RA+ positively selected. The receptor's source is a man aged 25 to 40 in good health.

CDR3 protein: CASSSPVVSSGSTDTQYF. In DNA, the CDR3 is TGTGCCAGCAGCTCGCCAGTTGTGAGTAGCGGCAGCACAGATACGCAGTATTTT. The chain couples TRBV7-3 to TRBJ2-3; the D gene is possibly TRBD2 (6 bases). CDR3 size: 18 residues. V lost 4 bases, J lost 0 bases, and 20 bases lay in between. The germline CDR1 and CDR2 sequences are SGHTA and FQGTGA.